The 2 T cell receptor beta chains reported below all come from one sample, sequenced in a study of brain T cells in children with intractable seizures. TCRdb's table, derived via immunoSEQ multiplex PCR, lists solely in-frame clones and lacks some. Of tens of thousands of clones listed, 90% to 95% are singletons. The input for sequencing was peripheral blood, taken at surgery. The receptors derive from a boy between 5 and 17 years old with focal cortical dysplasia and intractable seizures.

The V and J genes are TRBV19 and TRBJ2-1; TRBD1 aligns across 9 bases. Per germline, CDR1 LNHDA and CDR2 SQIVND (reference sequence). This CDR3 has 14 residues. Trimming removed 6 bases from V and 3 bases from J; junction bases left unmatched: 3. CDR3 amino acids: CASSPTGGYNEQFF. The DNA for the CDR3 is TGTGCCAGTAGCCCGACAGGGGGCTACAATGAGCAGTTCTTC.

V and J are TRBV7-6 and TRBJ2-6, with 7 bases identical to TRBD1. Germline CDR1 is SGHVS and CDR2 is FNYEAQ. V lost 4 bases to trimming and J lost 4 bases; unmatched junction nucleotides: 4. This CDR3 has 15 residues. CDR3 amino acids: CASSSQGYGANVLTF. The CDR3 DNA is TGTGCCAGCAGCTCACAGGGGTACGGGGCCAACGTCCTGACTTTC.